Below are 20 T cell receptor beta chains sequenced from a single sample in a study of CD8 T cells in ankylosing spondylitis. TCRdb ran MiXCR on the 5' RACE reads and lists one entry per CDR3 protein. Among around 53,000 distinct CDR3 sequences listed, less than 8.5% were seen once. Sequencing was done on a sample of blood, either unsorted or a sorted T cell fraction (not recorded which). Receptor source: a female donor with ankylosing spondylitis or in good health (not recorded which).

The genes are TRBV7-2 and TRBJ2-5; TRBD2 aligns across 9 bases. Unmatched junction bases numbered 10, after V lost 5 bases and J lost 9 bases. Germline lookup yields CDR1 SGHTA and CDR2 FQGNSA. This CDR3 is 14 amino acids long. The CDR3 here is CASSRPDGGGAQYF. For the CDR3, the DNA is TGTGCCAGCAGCCGACCAGATGGCGGGGGGGCCCAGTACTTC.

Turning to this clonotype: One end of the junction does not line up with germline, which may come from a read error. The rearrangement joins TRBV29-1 to TRBJ1-2; a possible D gene is TRBD1 (5 bases). The CDR3 covers 15 residues. Germline CDR1 SQVTM, CDR2 ANQGSEA. The CDR3 DNA reads as TGCAGCGTGGGAACGGGACCTCCCCGGGGCTATGCCTACACCTTC. This codes for CSVGTGPPRGYAYTF.

The gene calls are TRBV6-2 or TRBV6-3 and TRBJ2-5; D is undetermined. The CDR3 length is 13 residues. The V and J ends lost 0 bases and 3 bases respectively, with 5 bases between them. CDR1 and CDR2 (germline): MNHEY, SVGEGT. The CDR3 DNA sequence: TGTGCCAGCAGTTACTCGTGGGAAGAGACCCAGTACTTC. This translates into CASSYSWEETQYF.

The sample holds many counts of this clonotype. V usage is TRBV5-1 and J usage is TRBJ1-4, with D unclear. The V end lost 4 bases, the J end lost 2 bases, and 9 bases lay between the germline ends. The CDR3 sequence is 14 residues long. The germline CDR1 and CDR2 sequences are SGHRS and YFSETQ. This chain's CDR3 is CASSLDTTNEKLFF. The CDR3 DNA reads as TGCGCCAGCAGCCTCGACACGACTAATGAAAAACTGTTTTTT.

This clonotype was counted ten times or more. The chain recombines TRBV5-4 with TRBJ2-7; TRBD1 aligns across 9 bases. The CDR3 is 13 residues long. V shed 4 bases and J 5 bases; nucleotides not matched to a gene: 4. Germline-derived CDR1 and CDR2 are SGHNT and YYREEE (reference sequence). The CDR3 reads CASSRQGGDEQYF. The CDR3 coding sequence is TGTGCCAGCAGCCGACAGGGGGGCGACGAGCAGTACTTC. Looking up the rest from reference TRBV5-4 and TRBJ2-7 gives the full variable domain: ETGVTQSPTHLIKTRGQQVTLRCSSQSGHNTVSWYQQALGQGPQFIFQYYREEENGRGNFPPRFSGLQFPNYSSELNVNALELDDSALYLCASSRQGGDEQYFGPGTRLTVT.

This clonotype showed up just a few times. This chain joins TRBV20-1 and TRBJ2-3, with a possible D match to TRBD1 (5 bases). CDR1 is DFQATT, CDR2 SNEGSKA, per germline (reference sequence). The CDR3 covers 15 residues. V dropped 7 bases and J dropped 4 bases, with 21 bases sitting between them. CDR3 nucleotide sequence: TGCAGTGGGGGCCAGGGTCCGGGTAAGGCAGATACGCAGTATTTT. This codes for CSGGQGPGKADTQYF.

The sample holds many counts of this clonotype. The chain links TRBV28 to TRBJ1-1; 8 nucleotides agree with TRBD1. The CDR3 totals 15 residues. V shed 5 bases, J shed 1 base, and the junction held 6 bases outside the gene matches. Per germline, CDR1 MDHEN and CDR2 SYDVKM. CDR3 sequence reads: CASSPGDRTNTEAFF. The CDR3 nucleotides are TGTGCCAGCAGTCCGGGGGACAGGACGAACACTGAAGCTTTCTTT.

This clonotype was recorded a few times. The chain carries TRBV7-2 and TRBJ1-3; 9 bases fit TRBD1. Germline loops: CDR1 SGHTA, CDR2 FQGNSA. CDR3 size: 15 residues. V lost 4 bases, J lost 2 bases, and 3 bases stayed unmatched. The CDR3 here is CASSSTGGTGNTIYF. The CDR3 DNA sequence: TGTGCCAGCAGCTCGACAGGGGGAACTGGAAACACCATATATTTT.

This clonotype has ten or more counts. The rearrangement joins TRBV20-1 to TRBJ2-7; D gene ambiguous. This CDR3 contains 19 residues. Germline V gene lookup returns CDR1 DFQATT and CDR2 SNEGSKA (reference sequence). V was trimmed by 1 base and J by 2 bases, leaving 27 bases between them. CDR3 sequence reads: CSARVPASPEADITYEQYV. CDR3 in DNA: TGCAGTGCTAGAGTTCCCGCAAGCCCCGAGGCCGACATCACCTACGAGCAGTACGTC.

This clonotype was found many times. This sequence joins TRBV6-2 or TRBV6-3 and TRBJ2-3; D gene uncertain. The CDR3 has 12 residues. Looked up from germline, CDR1 is MNHEY and CDR2 is SVGEGT. Deletions cut 6 bases from V and 3 bases from J, with 7 bases between. The CDR3 loop is CASSPYTDTQYF. CDR3 sequence (DNA): TGTGCCAGCAGCCCTTATACAGATACGCAGTATTTT.

This clonotype was observed at least ten times. The CDR3 DNA sequence: TGCAGTGCTAGCGATGGGACTAGCGTAGGCAATGAGCAGTTCTTC. This translates into CSASDGTSVGNEQFF. The rearrangement uses TRBV20-1 and TRBJ2-1, with 10 bases aligning to TRBD2. The CDR3 is made up of 15 amino acids. Germline V lookup: CDR1 DFQATT, CDR2 SNEGSKA (reference sequence). V shed 3 bases and J 6 bases; nucleotides not matched to a gene: 8.

In this sample, this clonotype turned up many times. The CDR3 protein is CASSPTLLAGGGELFF. As DNA, the CDR3 is TGTGCCAGCAGCCCCACCCTCCTAGCGGGGGGCGGGGAGCTGTTTTTT. The rearrangement links TRBV9 to TRBJ2-2; TRBD2 matches at 11 bases. In germline, CDR1 is SGDLS, CDR2 YYNGEE. V lost 4 bases, J lost 7 bases, and 9 bases stayed unmatched. The CDR3 sequence is 16 residues long.

This clonotype came up many times. The chain links TRBV19 to TRBJ1-5; D remains ambiguous. V was cut by 3 bases and J by 2 bases, with 14 bases left in between. This CDR3 spans 16 amino acids. From germline, CDR1 is LNHDA and CDR2 SQIVND (reference sequence). CDR3 sequence (DNA): TGTGCCAGTAGTATCCCTCACACTTTGGGCAATCAGCCCCAGCATTTT. Residues: CASSIPHTLGNQPQHF.

This clonotype was picked up many times. J is TRBJ2-1 and V is TRBV11-2; D perhaps matches TRBD1 (6 bases). The V end lost 2 bases, the J end lost 5 bases, and 13 bases lay between the germline ends. From germline, CDR1 is SGHAT and CDR2 FQNNGV. This CDR3 region has 15 residues. CDR3 sequence: CASSLNRVRNNEQFF. The DNA for the CDR3 is TGTGCCAGCAGCTTAAACAGGGTAAGGAACAATGAGCAGTTCTTC.

This clonotype was seen at least ten times. The chain links TRBV7-9 to TRBJ1-6; 8 bases match TRBD1. Per germline, CDR1 SEHNR and CDR2 FQNEAQ (reference sequence). Losses at the gene ends were 6 bases for V and 7 bases for J; bases not matched to a gene: 2. The CDR3 totals 13 residues. In DNA, the CDR3 is TGTGCCAGCAGGACAGGGGAGAATTCACCCCTCCACTTT. It translates to CASRTGENSPLHF.

This clonotype was counted a few times. This chain joins TRBV13 and TRBJ1-1, with TRBD1 matching over 8 bases. Germline CDR1 PRHDT, CDR2 FYEKMQ (reference sequence). The CDR3 is 16 residues long. The trim removed 0 bases at V and 4 bases at J, leaving 7 bases unmatched. For the CDR3, the DNA is TGTGCCAGCAGCTTAGGGGCAGGGGGCCTAAGCACTGAAGCTTTCTTT. Translated: CASSLGAGGLSTEAFF.

The rearrangement joins TRBV2 to TRBJ2-1; D possibly corresponds to TRBD2 (7 bases). This CDR3 comprises 14 residues. Germline V CDR1 and CDR2: SNHLY, FYNNEI. The ends were cut back, 7 bases at V and 2 bases at J, with 12 bases in the middle. CDR3 amino acids: CASTGAGAYNEQFF. Here the CDR3 DNA reads TGTGCCAGCACAGGGGCGGGGGCCTACAATGAGCAGTTCTTC.

This clonotype was recorded many times. The V call is TRBV19, the J call TRBJ2-1; D is unclear. Deletions cut 0 bases from V and 7 bases from J, with 7 bases between. Germline CDR1 reads LNHDA; CDR2 reads SQIVND (reference sequence). This CDR3 spans 13 amino acids. CDR3 in DNA: TGTGCCAGTAGTATAGATCACAGAAATGAGCAGTTCTTC. Protein sequence: CASSIDHRNEQFF.

This clonotype was seen many times. The chain recombines TRBV10-2 with TRBJ1-5; D is perhaps TRBD1 (6 bases). V lost 2 bases and J 5 bases, leaving 22 bases between the germline ends. Germline loops: CDR1 WSHSY, CDR2 SAAADI. The CDR3 consists of 18 residues. The CDR3 coding sequence is TGCGCCAGCAGTGAGCTATACTACAGGGCGATAACGGATCAGCCCCAGCATTTT. It translates to CASSELYYRAITDQPQHF.

This clonotype was observed at least ten times. The chain couples TRBV24-1 to TRBJ2-5; tentatively, D is TRBD2 (5 bases). Per the germline V gene, CDR1 is KGHDR and CDR2 is SFDVKD. V lost 5 bases and J lost 4, with 19 bases in between. The CDR3 covers 16 residues. CDR3 in DNA: TGTGCCACCAGTGCCCCTTCAACTGCCGGGGTAGAGACCCAGTACTTC. Its protein product is CATSAPSTAGVETQYF.